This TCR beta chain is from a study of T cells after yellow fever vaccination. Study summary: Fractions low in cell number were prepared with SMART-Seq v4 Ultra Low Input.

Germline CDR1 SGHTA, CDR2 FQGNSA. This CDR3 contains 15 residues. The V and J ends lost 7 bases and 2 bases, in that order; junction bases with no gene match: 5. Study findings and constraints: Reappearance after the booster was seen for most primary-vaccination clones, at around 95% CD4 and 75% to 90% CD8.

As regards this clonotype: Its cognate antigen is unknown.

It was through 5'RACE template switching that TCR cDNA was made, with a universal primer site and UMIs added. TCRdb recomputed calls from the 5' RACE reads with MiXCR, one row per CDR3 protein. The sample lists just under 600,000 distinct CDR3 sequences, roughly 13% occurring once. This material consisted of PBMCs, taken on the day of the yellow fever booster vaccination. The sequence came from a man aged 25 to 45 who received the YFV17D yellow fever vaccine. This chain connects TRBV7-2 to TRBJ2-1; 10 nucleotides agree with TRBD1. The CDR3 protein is CASISGTGAYNEQFF. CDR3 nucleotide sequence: TGTGCCAGCATCTCTGGGACAGGGGCCTACAATGAGCAGTTCTTC.